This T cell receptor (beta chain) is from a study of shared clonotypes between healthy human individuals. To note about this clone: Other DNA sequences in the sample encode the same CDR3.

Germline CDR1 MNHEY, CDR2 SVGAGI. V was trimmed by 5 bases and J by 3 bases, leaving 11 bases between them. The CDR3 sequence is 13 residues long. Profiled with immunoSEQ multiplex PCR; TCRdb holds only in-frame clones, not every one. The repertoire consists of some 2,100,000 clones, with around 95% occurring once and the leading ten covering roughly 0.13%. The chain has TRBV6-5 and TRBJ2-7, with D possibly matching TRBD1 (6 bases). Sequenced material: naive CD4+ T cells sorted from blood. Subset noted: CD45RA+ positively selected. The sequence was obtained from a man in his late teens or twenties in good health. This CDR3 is CASSRDISYEQYF. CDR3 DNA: TGTGCCAGCAGTCGGGACATCAGCTACGAGCAGTACTTC.